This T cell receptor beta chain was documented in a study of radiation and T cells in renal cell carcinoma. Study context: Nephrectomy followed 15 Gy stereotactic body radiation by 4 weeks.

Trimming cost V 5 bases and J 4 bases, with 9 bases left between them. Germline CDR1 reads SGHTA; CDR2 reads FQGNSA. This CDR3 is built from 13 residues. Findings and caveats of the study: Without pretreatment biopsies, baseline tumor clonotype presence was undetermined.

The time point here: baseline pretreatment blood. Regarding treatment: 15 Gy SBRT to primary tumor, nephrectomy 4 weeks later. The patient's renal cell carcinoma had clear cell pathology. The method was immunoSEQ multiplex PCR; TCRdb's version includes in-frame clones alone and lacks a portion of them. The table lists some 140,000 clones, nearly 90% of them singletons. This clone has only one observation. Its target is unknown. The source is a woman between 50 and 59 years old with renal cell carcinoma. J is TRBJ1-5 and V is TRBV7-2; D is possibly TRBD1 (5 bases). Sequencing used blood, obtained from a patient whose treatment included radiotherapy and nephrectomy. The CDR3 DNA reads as TGTGCCAGCAGCCGGGACGCGAATCAGCCCCAGCATTTT. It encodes CASSRDANQPQHF.